This is a list of T cell receptor beta chains from one sample in a study of OX40 agonist ivuxolimab in advanced cancers. Sequenced by immunoSEQ multiplex PCR; TCRdb stores in-frame clones only, minus some. The sample consists of 65,000 to 90,000 clones, about 91% of them appearing once. Here the sequenced sample was CD4+ or CD8+ T cells sorted from blood, taken in a trial of the OX40 agonist ivuxolimab. These receptor sequences come from an adult with an advanced solid tumor such as melanoma, head and neck, liver or kidney cancer. CDR3s leave out the opening cysteine and the closing phenylalanine or tryptophan. A D gene is named only where the DNA matches it firmly.

v_gene	d_gene	j_gene	CDR3aa
TRBV15	TRBD1	TRBJ2-4	ATSTGGLTKNIQY
TRBV18	NA	TRBJ1-1	ASSPPNRGTEAF
TRBV7-3	TRBD2	TRBJ2-3	ASSLGRVSTDTQY
TRBV5-1	TRBD1	TRBJ1-1	ASSNGQGRGTEAF
TRBV28	NA	TRBJ2-7	ASSLDTPYEQY
TRBV18	NA	TRBJ2-2	ASSRVMDGELF
TRBV5-1	TRBD1	TRBJ2-2	ASFETGTNTGELF
TRBV6-5	TRBD1	TRBJ1-5	ASRRTGEDQPQH
TRBV19	TRBD2	TRBJ2-2	ASRVAGGRGTGELF
TRBV19	NA	TRBJ2-2	ASSMRAGHKEGHGELF
TRBV19	TRBD1	TRBJ1-5	ASSIGQGSNQPQH
TRBV6-5	NA	TRBJ2-5	ASSYSSPGGETQY